These 10 T cell receptor beta chains came from one sample sequenced in a study of cytomegalovirus exposure and HLA in healthy donors (dated by TCRdb to 2016 to 2017). The library was built by means of the immunoSEQ multiplex PCR assay. A mixture of 60 forward primers for TCR Vbeta segments and 13 reverse primers for TCR Jbeta segments was used in the multiplex PCR. TCRdb obtained this table from immuneACCESS and retained in-frame rearrangements with V and J assigned. These tables miss some clones; where compared with another copy, unresolved V genes account for less than half of the shortfall, and the remainder is unexplained. The sample table contains 100,000 to 140,000 clones; only one count was recorded for roughly 70% of them. The ten largest clones represent 14% of the sample. Sequencing was done on a sample of PBMCs. These receptors were taken from a woman aged 40-49 years in good health and CMV-seropositive.

In nucleotides, the CDR3 is TGTGCCAGCAGTTTTCAGGGGAACACTGAAGCTTTCTTT. Translating gives CASSFQGNTEAFF. The chain joins TRBV28 to TRBJ1-1; maybe TRBD1 (5 bases). Looked up from germline, CDR1 is MDHEN and CDR2 is SYDVKM. This CDR3 is 13 amino acids long. V was clipped by 3 bases and J by 1 base, with 6 bases between them.

This clone was seen just once. The chain employs TRBV13 and TRBJ1-6; 9 bases fit TRBD1. V shed 5 bases, J shed 7 bases, and the junction held 9 bases outside the gene matches. Germline CDR1 reads PRHDT; CDR2 reads FYEKMQ (reference sequence). There are 16 residues in the CDR3. This CDR3 reads CASSATGGEVNSPLHF. The CDR3 bases are TGTGCCAGCAGCGCTACAGGGGGCGAAGTGAATTCACCCCTCCACTTT.

This clone was seen a single time. The V gene is TRBV21-1, the J gene TRBJ1-6. TRBV21-1 is designated a pseudogene. This CDR3 spans 14 amino acids. In DNA form, the CDR3 reads TGTGCCGGACTTATTGGTGCCTATAATTCACCCCTCCACTTT. This encodes CAGLIGAYNSPLHF.

Concerning this clone itself: The same CDR3 can be traced to other DNA sequences in this sample. The gene calls are TRBV4-3 and TRBJ2-6; perhaps TRBD2 as D (6 bases). This CDR3 contains 16 residues. V lost 1 base to trimming and J lost 0 bases, with 7 bases between them. CDR1 and CDR2 from the germline V gene are LGHNA and YSLEER. The CDR3 DNA follows: TGCGCCAGCAGCCAAGTGGGGGGCTCTGGGGCCAACGTCCTGACTTTC. Its protein is CASSQVGGSGANVLTF.

The chain carries TRBV12-5 and TRBJ1-2; 8 bases match TRBD1. Germline CDR1 and CDR2: LGHNT and FRNRAP. J lost 10 bases, V lost 1 base, and 5 bases had no gene match. The CDR3 totals 13 residues. This chain's CDR3 is CASGLAGQGIYTF. The CDR3 DNA follows: TGTGCTAGTGGTTTGGCCGGACAGGGCATCTACACCTTC.

The V gene is TRBV5-1, the J gene TRBJ2-7, with a possible D match to TRBD1 (5 bases). The V end was cut by 0 bases, the J end by 3 bases, with 13 bases between. The CDR3 has 15 residues. The germline gives CDR1 SGHRS, CDR2 YFSETQ. The CDR3 sequence is CASSLVSRASYEQYF. The CDR3 region has the DNA TGCGCCAGCAGCTTGGTGAGCAGGGCCAGCTACGAGCAGTACTTC.

The chain joins TRBV2 to TRBJ2-3; tentative D call: TRBD2 (6 bases). Trimming stripped 5 bases from V and 0 bases from J, with 15 bases between. The CDR3 loop spans 16 amino acids. Germline CDR1 reads SNHLY; CDR2 reads FYNNEI. CDR3 protein: CASSTGRLASTDTQYF. CDR3 sequence (DNA): TGTGCCAGCAGTACCGGACGCCTAGCGAGCACAGATACGCAGTATTTT.

In its sample, this clone was seen a few times. The CDR3 loop reads CAWSVLEGNTIYF. The CDR3 nucleotides read TGTGCCTGGAGTGTACTGGAGGGAAACACCATATATTTT. The V and J genes are TRBV30 and TRBJ1-3; no firm D call. This CDR3 region has 13 residues. Germline V CDR1 and CDR2: GTSNPN, SVGIG (reference sequence). V was cut by 0 bases and J by 4 bases, with 7 bases left in between.

V usage is TRBV25-1 and J usage is TRBJ1-4, with D perhaps TRBD1 (5 bases). The CDR3 spans 15 residues. The V gene lost 4 bases and the J gene lost 7 bases, with 16 bases spanning the gap. CDR1 and CDR2 (germline): MGHDK, SYGVNS. This CDR3 reads CASSGSGPGFEKLFF. DNA of the CDR3: TGTGCCAGCAGTGGTTCAGGGCCTGGTTTTGAAAAACTGTTTTTT.

The V call is TRBV30, the J call TRBJ1-2, with D perhaps TRBD1 (5 bases). The V gene's germline CDR1 is GTSNPN and CDR2 SVGIG (reference sequence). The CDR3 sequence is 14 residues long. V lost 7 bases and J lost 8, with 23 bases in between. As DNA, the CDR3 is TGTGCCTTGGGCGCCGGGGGTAGTTCGGGAGGCTACACCTTC. It yields the protein CALGAGGSSGGYTF.